Shown below are 29 T cell receptor beta chains from a single sample sequenced in a study of OX40 agonist ivuxolimab in advanced cancers. Profiled with immunoSEQ multiplex PCR; TCRdb holds only in-frame clones, not every one. The sample has about 68,000 clones; about 89% are singletons. This sample comprised CD4+ or CD8+ T cells sorted from blood, obtained in a trial of the OX40 agonist ivuxolimab. All receptors come from an adult with an advanced solid tumor such as melanoma, head and neck, liver or kidney cancer.

This rearrangement joins TRBV6-6 to TRBJ1-1, with 8 bases matching TRBD1. With 7 bases clipped from V and 0 bases from J, the junction kept 7 bases outside the gene matches. The CDR3 has 15 amino acids. Germline V lookup: CDR1 MNHNY, CDR2 SVGAGI (reference sequence). The CDR3 nucleotides read TGTGCCAGCACCCCGCAGGGACAGGTGAACACTGAAGCTTTCTTT. Amino acids: CASTPQGQVNTEAFF.

V usage is TRBV6-1 and J usage is TRBJ2-5; D may be TRBD2 (6 bases). CDR3 length equals 12 residues. The V end lost 6 bases, the J end lost 5 bases, and 10 bases lay between the germline ends. CDR1 is MNHNS, CDR2 SASEGT, per germline. CDR3 in amino acids: CASSPRGETQYF. The DNA of the CDR3 is TGTGCCAGCAGCCCCCGGGGGGAGACCCAGTACTTC.

This chain connects TRBV28 to TRBJ1-2; D possibly corresponds to TRBD1 (6 bases). CDR3 length equals 14 residues. The germline V gene has CDR1 MDHEN and CDR2 SYDVKM. V was shortened by 5 bases and J by 8 bases, with 18 bases between the two germline ends. The CDR3 DNA follows: TGTGCCAGCAGTCCGAATACAGACAGGAGGGGCTACACCTTC. Amino acid sequence: CASSPNTDRRGYTF.

This clone has a single count. The chain uses TRBV28 and TRBJ2-7; 12 bases fit TRBD1. The germline V gene encodes CDR1 MDHEN and CDR2 SYDVKM. The CDR3 covers 15 residues. V was clipped by 4 bases and J by 6 bases; unmatched bases: 7. The CDR3 is CASSSPGQGAGEQYF. CDR3 DNA sequence: TGTGCCAGCAGTTCGCCGGGACAGGGGGCTGGCGAGCAGTACTTC.

This clone was seen a single time. This chain uses TRBV15 with TRBJ2-7; unclear D gene. Trimming took 3 bases from V and 2 from J, leaving 8 bases between them. Germline CDR1 reads LNHNV; CDR2 reads YYDKDF (reference sequence). The CDR3 consists of 13 residues. CDR3 DNA sequence: TGTGCCACCAGCAGCAGGCCAACCTACGAGCAGTACTTC. It is translated as CATSSRPTYEQYF.

The genes are TRBV6-5 and TRBJ1-1; D is possibly TRBD1 (6 bases). CDR3 size: 14 residues. The V and J ends lost 5 bases and 0 bases respectively, with 10 bases between them. CDR1 MNHEY and CDR2 SVGAGI come from the germline V gene. CDR3 sequence: CASSGRGVNTEAFF. The CDR3 DNA reads TGTGCCAGCAGTGGAAGGGGGGTGAACACTGAAGCTTTCTTT.

The chain combines TRBV10-3 with TRBJ1-3; D gene uncertain. V was pared by 4 bases and J by 4 bases, with 8 bases between. This CDR3 contains 13 residues. The V gene's germline CDR1 is ENHRY and CDR2 SYGVKD. The CDR3 DNA follows: TGTGCCATCAGTGCTACAGACGGAAACACCATATATTTT. This codes for CAISATDGNTIYF.

The J gene is TRBJ1-2, the V gene TRBV11-1; no firm D call. CDR1 and CDR2 from the germline V gene are SGHAT and FQDESV (reference sequence). The CDR3 is made up of 12 amino acids. V was shortened by 1 base and J by 7 bases, with 7 bases between the two germline ends. The CDR3 sequence is CASSLGGSGYTF. For the CDR3, the DNA is TGTGCCAGCAGCTTAGGAGGCAGTGGCTACACCTTC.

This clone was counted a single time. The chain combines TRBV21-1 with TRBJ1-3; the table names TRBD1, a call not compared with the DNA. TRBV21-1 is marked as a pseudogene. This CDR3 comprises 13 residues. The DNA for the CDR3 is TGTGCCAGGACCCAGGGGTCGGGAAACACCATATATTTT. Protein: CARTQGSGNTIYF.

The V call is TRBV4-2, the J call TRBJ2-3; D perhaps matches TRBD2 (5 bases). There are 13 residues in the CDR3. From germline, CDR1 is LGHNA and CDR2 YNFKEQ. With 2 bases removed from V and 4 bases from J, the gap between germline ends came to 7 bases. CDR3 coding DNA: TGTGCCAGCAGCCAAAGGAGGTCAGATACGCAGTATTTT. This encodes CASSQRRSDTQYF.

This rearrangement joins TRBV15 to TRBJ2-2, with D unresolved. Trimming pared 0 bases from V and 7 bases from J, leaving 9 bases between. The CDR3 contains 14 residues. Germline CDR1 reads LNHNV; CDR2 reads YYDKDF (reference sequence). DNA for the CDR3: TGTGCCACCAGCAGAGAGCGGCAAGACGGGGAGCTGTTTTTT. It encodes CATSRERQDGELFF.

The rearrangement uses TRBV25-1 and TRBJ2-7, with D possibly called TRBD1 or TRBD2 (5 bases each). This CDR3 contains 12 residues. Per the germline V gene, CDR1 is MGHDK and CDR2 is SYGVNS. Trimming pared 8 bases from V and 4 bases from J, leaving 12 bases between. The CDR3 sequence is CASRIGAYEQYF. The CDR3 coding sequence is TGTGCCAGCCGGATCGGGGCTTACGAGCAGTACTTC.

The chain joins TRBV23-1 to TRBJ2-1; possible D gene TRBD2, 7 bases. TRBV23-1 is labeled an ORF, and its function is uncertain. With 3 bases removed from V and 6 bases from J, the gap between germline ends came to 18 bases. CDR3 length equals 16 residues. CDR3 DNA sequence: TGCGCCAGCAGTCAGCGGAGGGGGAGGGGTGTCAATGAGCAGTTCTTC. It encodes CASSQRRGRGVNEQFF.

This clone has just a few counts. The CDR3 loop reads CASTPYSDMPNGYTF. As DNA, the CDR3 is TGTGCCAGTACCCCGTATTCGGACATGCCGAATGGCTACACCTTC. The chain carries TRBV19 and TRBJ1-2; D is possibly TRBD1 (5 bases). Germline CDR1 reads LNHDA; CDR2 reads SQIVND (reference sequence). The CDR3 totals 15 residues. V lost 7 bases and J 6 bases, leaving 21 bases between the germline ends.

The rearrangement links TRBV18 to TRBJ2-7; 7 nucleotides line up with TRBD2. V shed 3 bases and J 0 bases; nucleotides not matched to a gene: 8. Germline V gene lookup returns CDR1 KGHSH and CDR2 LQKENI. CDR3 length equals 16 residues. The CDR3 sequence: CASSPGLSGGSYEQYF. In nucleotides, the CDR3 is TGTGCCAGCTCACCGGGACTCTCGGGAGGCTCCTACGAGCAGTACTTC.

This clone was seen just once. V usage is TRBV6-7 and J usage is TRBJ2-1, with 11 bases lining up with TRBD2. TRBV6-7 is known as an ORF, though its function is uncertain. The V segment lost 10 bases and the J segment 1 base; nucleotides outside the gene matches: 15. CDR3 size: 18 residues. The CDR3 sequence: CAKKPGSRLAGSYNEQFF. CDR3 nucleotide sequence: TGTGCCAAAAAGCCCGGGAGCAGACTAGCGGGATCCTACAATGAGCAGTTCTTC.

This clone was seen a single time. V gene TRBV19 combines with J gene TRBJ2-2, with D unresolved. The CDR3 runs 14 residues. The V end was cut by 11 bases, the J end by 0 bases, with 13 bases between. Germline CDR1 LNHDA, CDR2 SQIVND (reference sequence). The CDR3: CAGSGTANTGELFF. The CDR3, as DNA: TGTGCCGGCTCAGGTACCGCGAACACCGGGGAGCTGTTTTTT. The full variable domain, its missing parts supplied by reference TRBV19 and TRBJ2-2, is DGGITQSPKYLFRKEGQNVTLSCEQNLNHDAMYWYRQDPGQGLRLIYYSQIVNDFQKGDIAEGYSVSREKKESFPLTVTSAQKNPTAFYLCAGSGTANTGELFFGEGSRLTVL.

The chain joins TRBV5-1 to TRBJ2-3; 7 nucleotides match TRBD1. V lost 0 bases, J lost 0 bases, and 4 bases stayed unmatched. This CDR3 has 16 amino acids. Germline CDR1 is SGHRS and CDR2 is YFSETQ. As DNA, the CDR3 is TGCGCCAGCAGCTTGGGGGGACAGCCTAGCACAGATACGCAGTATTTT. This sequence encodes CASSLGGQPSTDTQYF.

V gene TRBV7-3 combines with J gene TRBJ1-1; no firm D call. Germline V lookup: CDR1 SGHTA, CDR2 FQGTGA. With 4 bases removed from V and 1 base from J, the gap between germline ends came to 16 bases. The CDR3 length is 16 residues. The CDR3 is CASSSAWAGSNTEAFF. The CDR3, as DNA: TGTGCCAGCAGCTCCGCCTGGGCAGGATCGAACACTGAAGCTTTCTTT.

The chain recombines TRBV7-9 with TRBJ2-1; D is perhaps TRBD1 (6 bases). The CDR3 covers 15 residues. Germline CDR1 is SEHNR and CDR2 is FQNEAQ (reference sequence). Trimming shortened V by 1 base and J by 6 bases, and 13 bases separated the two germline ends. The CDR3 sequence is CASSLDSGVRNEQFF. The CDR3 nucleotides are TGTGCCAGCAGCTTAGATTCAGGGGTACGCAATGAGCAGTTCTTC.

The chain employs TRBV30 and TRBJ2-1; D uncertain. The CDR3 spans 11 residues. CDR1 and CDR2 from the germline V gene are GTSNPN and SVGIG (reference sequence). Trimming took 3 bases from V and 15 from J, leaving 15 bases between them. Here the CDR3 DNA reads TGTGCCTGGAGGGTGGAGCGAGGATTGTTCTTC. Its protein product is CAWRVERGLFF. Using reference TRBV30 and TRBJ2-1 for the parts outside the CDR3, the full variable domain is SQTIHQWPATLVQPVGSPLSLECTVEGTSNPNLYWYRQAAGRGLQLLFYSVGIGQISSEVPQNLSASRPQDRQFILSSKKLLLSDSGFYLCAWRVERGLFFGPGTRLTVL.

The genes are TRBV28 and TRBJ1-5; tentative D call: TRBD1 (6 bases). CDR1 and CDR2 from the germline V gene are MDHEN and SYDVKM. V was pared by 2 bases and J by 6 bases, with 11 bases between. The CDR3 spans 14 residues. The CDR3 loop reads CASSLQGMTQPQHF. The CDR3 DNA follows: TGTGCCAGCAGTTTACAGGGGATGACTCAGCCCCAGCATTTT.

The chain carries TRBV6-5 and TRBJ2-4; 8 nucleotides line up with TRBD1. Germline V gene data show CDR1 as MNHEY and CDR2 as SVGAGI. This CDR3 region has 14 residues. The V gene end was trimmed by 0 bases and the J gene end by 6 bases; junction bases not matched to a gene: 1. The CDR3 DNA sequence: TGTGCCAGCAGTTACTCCGGACAGGGAAACATTCAGTACTTC. It is translated as CASSYSGQGNIQYF.

The chain combines TRBV7-2 with TRBJ2-7; D gene unclear. Trimming took off 3 bases at V and 0 bases at J, with 12 bases between the two ends. CDR1 and CDR2 from the germline V gene are SGHTA and FQGNSA. This CDR3 contains 15 residues. The CDR3 here is CASSFLMQSSYEQYF. CDR3 coding DNA: TGTGCCAGCAGCTTCCTCATGCAGAGCTCCTACGAGCAGTACTTC. The whole variable domain, filled in from reference TRBV7-2 and TRBJ2-7, reads GAGVSQSPSNKVTEKGKDVELRCDPISGHTALYWYRQSLGQGLEFLIYFQGNSAPDKSGLPSDRFSAERTGGSVSTLTIQRTQQEDSAVYLCASSFLMQSSYEQYFGPGTRLTVT.

This chain connects TRBV19 to TRBJ1-5; TRBD1 aligns across 8 bases. The CDR3 totals 15 residues. With 4 bases clipped from V and 7 bases from J, the junction kept 9 bases outside the gene matches. Germline V gene sequence: CDR1 LNHDA, CDR2 SQIVND (reference sequence). The CDR3 coding sequence is TGTGCCAGTAGTACGTGGACAGGGTTTGGGCAGCCCCAGCATTTT. Encoded protein: CASSTWTGFGQPQHF.

V is TRBV5-1 and J is TRBJ2-6; 9 positions agree with TRBD1. The CDR3 extends over 18 amino acids. CDR1 is SGHRS and CDR2 is YFSETQ in the germline V gene. Trimming took 6 bases from V and 3 from J; bases not matched to a gene: 13. The CDR3 DNA reads TGCGCCAGCACATACAACAGGGGGCCTTCGGGTGGGGCCAACGTCCTGACTTTC. Amino acid sequence: CASTYNRGPSGGANVLTF.

This clone was detected once. The V gene is TRBV27, the J gene TRBJ1-5; TRBD1 matches at 7 bases. Trimming cost V 6 bases and J 9 bases; bases outside gene matches: 8. CDR1 MNHEY and CDR2 SMNVEV come from the germline V gene (reference sequence). The CDR3 is made up of 13 amino acids. Here the CDR3 DNA reads TGTGCCAGCAGACCTTCAGGGGGGGGGCCCCAGCATTTT. It encodes CASRPSGGGPQHF.

V is TRBV15 and J is TRBJ2-3; D is tentatively TRBD1 or TRBD2 (5 bases each). V lost 4 bases and J lost 2, with 13 bases in between. CDR3 length equals 15 residues. Germline V gives CDR1 LNHNV, CDR2 YYDKDF (reference sequence). This chain's CDR3 is CATSKGIRDTDTQYF. As DNA, the CDR3 is TGTGCCACCAGCAAGGGGATTCGGGACACAGATACGCAGTATTTT.

The chain combines TRBV4-1 with TRBJ1-3, with 10 positions matching TRBD1. Germline V gives CDR1 MGHRA, CDR2 YSYEKL. The CDR3 length is 18 residues. The V gene end was trimmed by 0 bases and the J gene end by 3 bases; junction bases not matched to a gene: 8. DNA for the CDR3: TGCGCCAGCAGCCAAGACGGACAGGGGGTCAACAGTGGAAACACCATATATTTT. This translates into CASSQDGQGVNSGNTIYF.